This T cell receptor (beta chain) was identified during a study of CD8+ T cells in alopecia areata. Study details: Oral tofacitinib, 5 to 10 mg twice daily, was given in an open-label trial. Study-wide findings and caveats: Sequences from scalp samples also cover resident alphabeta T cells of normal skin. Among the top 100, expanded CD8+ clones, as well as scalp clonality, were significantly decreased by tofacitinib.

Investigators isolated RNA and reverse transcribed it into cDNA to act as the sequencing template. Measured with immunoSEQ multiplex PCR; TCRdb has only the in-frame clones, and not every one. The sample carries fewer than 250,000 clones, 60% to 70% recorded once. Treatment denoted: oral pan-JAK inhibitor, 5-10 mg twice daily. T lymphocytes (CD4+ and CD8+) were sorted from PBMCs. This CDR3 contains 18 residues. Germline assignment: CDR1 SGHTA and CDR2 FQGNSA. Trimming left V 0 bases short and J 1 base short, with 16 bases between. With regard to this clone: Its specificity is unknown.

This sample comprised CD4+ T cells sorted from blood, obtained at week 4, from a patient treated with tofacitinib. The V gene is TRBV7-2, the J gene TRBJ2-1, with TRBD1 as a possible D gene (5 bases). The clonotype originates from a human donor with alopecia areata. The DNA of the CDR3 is TGTGCCAGCAGCTTAGCGTATCAGGGTCAAATTTCCTACAATGAGCAGTTCTTC. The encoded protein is CASSLAYQGQISYNEQFF.